The present T cell receptor beta chain was sequenced within a study of T-cell memory formation after mild COVID-19. Using constant-segment primers, 5'RACE produced TCR alpha and TCR beta cDNA libraries carrying sample barcodes and UMIs. MiXCR, applied by TCRdb to the 5' RACE reads, yields one record per CDR3 protein. This table has roughly 550,000 distinct CDR3 sequences, approximately 20% appearing once. The origin of this receptor is an adult woman who had mild COVID-19 (a few samples of this study predate the infection). Cell type and time point are not known. Sequencing used PBMCs or a T cell subset sorted from them (not recorded which).

Here the CDR3 reads CASSQKGTASYNEQFF. CDR3 bases: TGCGCCAGCAGCCAAAAGGGGACAGCCTCCTACAATGAGCAGTTCTTC. The chain joins TRBV4-1 to TRBJ2-1; TRBD1 matches at 7 bases. V shed 2 bases, J shed 0 bases, and the junction held 4 bases outside the gene matches. Germline values: CDR1 MGHRA, CDR2 YSYEKL. CDR3 size: 16 residues.